This T cell receptor beta chain originates from a study of radiotherapy plus CTLA-4 blockade in lung cancer. Study at large: With less than 40% of patients having disease control, objective responses were seen in about 19%.

Study findings and constraints: How blood T cell clones changed early, along with interferon-beta, reportedly forecast response best.

The method was immunoSEQ multiplex PCR; TCRdb's version includes in-frame clones alone and lacks a portion of them. The sample carries tens of thousands of clones, around 77% recorded once. Each patient with chemo-refractory metastatic non-small-cell lung cancer was treated with focal radiation plus CTLA-4 blockade using ipilimumab. Concerning this clone itself: What it binds is not known.

The sequence was obtained from a human donor with non-small cell lung cancer whose response to radiotherapy plus ipilimumab could not be evaluated. The sequenced sample was peripheral blood, obtained from a patient treated with radiotherapy plus ipilimumab.

CDR3 coding DNA: TGTGCCAGCAGTCAACAGGTAACCTCCTACGAGCAGTACTTC. Translation: CASSQQVTSYEQYF. The rearrangement uses TRBV11-2 and TRBJ2-7, with D perhaps matching TRBD1 (5 bases). V was pared by 6 bases and J by 0 bases, with 12 bases between. Germline V gene data show CDR1 as SGHAT and CDR2 as FQNNGV. CDR3 length equals 14 residues.